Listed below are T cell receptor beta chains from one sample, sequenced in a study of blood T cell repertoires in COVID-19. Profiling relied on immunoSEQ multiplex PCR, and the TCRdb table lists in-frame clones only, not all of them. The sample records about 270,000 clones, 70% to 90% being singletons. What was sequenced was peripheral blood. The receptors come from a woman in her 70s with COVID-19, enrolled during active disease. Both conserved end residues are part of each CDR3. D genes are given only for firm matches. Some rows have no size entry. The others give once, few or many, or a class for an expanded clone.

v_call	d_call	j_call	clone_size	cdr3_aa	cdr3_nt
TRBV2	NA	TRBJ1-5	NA	CASRDSRNQPQHF	TGTGCCAGCAGGGACAGTCGCAATCAGCCCCAGCATTTT
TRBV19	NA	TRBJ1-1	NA	CASSIRLTGLGKNTEAFF	TGTGCCAGTAGTATCCGCCTTACAGGGCTCGGTAAGAACACTGAAGCTTTCTTT
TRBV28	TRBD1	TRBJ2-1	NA	CASSLGGTGGNEQFF	TGTGCCAGCAGTTTGGGAGGGACAGGGGGCAATGAGCAGTTCTTC
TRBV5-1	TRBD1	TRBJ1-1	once	CASSLDREAFF	TGCGCCAGCAGCCTGGACAGGGAGGCTTTCTTT
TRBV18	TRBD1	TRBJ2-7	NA	CASSRLTGLEQYF	TGTGCCAGCTCACGCTTGACAGGGCTTGAGCAGTACTTC
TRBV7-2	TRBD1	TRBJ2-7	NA	CASSPRTGPGEQYF	TGTGCCAGCAGCCCGCGGACAGGGCCTGGCGAGCAGTACTTC
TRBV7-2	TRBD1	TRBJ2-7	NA	CASSRQGVYEQYF	TGTGCCAGCAGCAGACAGGGGGTCTACGAGCAGTACTTC
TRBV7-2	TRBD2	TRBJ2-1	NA	CASSFSGVNNEQFF	TGTGCCAGCAGCTTTAGCGGGGTAAACAATGAGCAGTTCTTC
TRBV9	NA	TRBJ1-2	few	CASSVEQNPNYGYTF	TGTGCCAGCAGCGTAGAACAAAACCCAAACTATGGCTACACCTTC
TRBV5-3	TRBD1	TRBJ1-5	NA	CARRPTGRENQPQHF	TGTGCCAGAAGACCGACAGGGCGGGAAAATCAGCCCCAGCATTTT
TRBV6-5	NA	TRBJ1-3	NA	CASFYREVGGNTIYF	TGTGCCAGTTTCTATCGGGAGGTAGGTGGAAACACCATATATTTT
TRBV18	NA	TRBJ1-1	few	CASSQAGEGVAFF	TGTGCCAGCTCGCAGGCAGGGGAAGGTGTAGCTTTCTTT
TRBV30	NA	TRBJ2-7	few	CAWIPKDSSYEQYF	TGTGCCTGGATACCCAAAGACAGCTCCTACGAGCAGTACTTC
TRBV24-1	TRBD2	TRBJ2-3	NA	CATSGSSSGGAYDTQYF	TGTGCCACCAGTGGGTCCTCTAGCGGGGGGGCCTATGATACGCAGTATTTT
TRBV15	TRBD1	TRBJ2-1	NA	CATSQEGQGYYNEQFF	TGTGCCACCAGCCAAGAGGGACAGGGCTACTACAATGAGCAGTTCTTC
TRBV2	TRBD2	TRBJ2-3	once	CASSSPSGGVRSTDTQYF	TGTGCCAGCAGTTCCCCTAGCGGGGGGGTCCGGAGCACAGATACGCAGTATTTT
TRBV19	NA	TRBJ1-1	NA	CATPCEAFF	TGTGCCACCCCGTGTGAAGCTTTCTTT
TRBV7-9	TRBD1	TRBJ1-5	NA	CASSPGTGLNQPQHF	TGTGCCAGCAGCCCCGGGACAGGCCTCAATCAGCCCCAGCATTTT
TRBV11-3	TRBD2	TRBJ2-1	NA	CASSREGSYNEQFF	TGTGCCAGCAGCCGGGAGGGATCCTACAATGAGCAGTTCTTC
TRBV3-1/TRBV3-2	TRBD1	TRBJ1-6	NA	CASSPAGQGSALHF	TGTGCCAGCAGCCCCGCCGGACAGGGGAGCGCCCTCCACTTT
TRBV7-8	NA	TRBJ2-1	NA	CASSLEGQAYNEQFF	TGTGCCAGCAGCTTAGAAGGTCAGGCCTACAATGAGCAGTTCTTC
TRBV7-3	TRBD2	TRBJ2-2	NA	CASSLLAGGTGELFF	TGTGCCAGCAGCTTATTAGCGGGGGGCACCGGGGAGCTGTTTTTT
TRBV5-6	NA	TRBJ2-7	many	CASSFTGISYEQYF	TGTGCCAGCAGCTTTACAGGGATCTCCTACGAGCAGTACTTC
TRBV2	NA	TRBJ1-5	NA	CASSEAMLGAGQPQHF	TGTGCCAGCAGTGAAGCTATGTTGGGGGCCGGTCAGCCCCAGCATTTT
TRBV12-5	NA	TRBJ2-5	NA	CASEGGGSGETQYF	TGTGCTAGTGAAGGGGGGGGAAGTGGAGAGACCCAGTACTTC
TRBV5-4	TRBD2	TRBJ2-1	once	CASSPVTSGVYNEQFF	TGTGCCAGCAGCCCGGTTACTAGCGGGGTCTACAATGAGCAGTTCTTC
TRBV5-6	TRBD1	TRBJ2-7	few	CASSPDRGIEQYF	TGTGCCAGCAGCCCGGACAGGGGTATAGAGCAGTACTTC
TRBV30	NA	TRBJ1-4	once	CAWRHGWSEKLFF	TGTGCCTGGAGGCATGGCTGGAGTGAAAAACTGTTTTTT
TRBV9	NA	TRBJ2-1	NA	CASSVTGEGNNEQFF	TGTGCCAGCAGCGTGACCGGGGAAGGGAACAATGAGCAGTTCTTC
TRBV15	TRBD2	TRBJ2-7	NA	CATSRPGGAYEQYF	TGTGCCACCAGCAGACCGGGGGGGGCCTACGAGCAGTACTTC
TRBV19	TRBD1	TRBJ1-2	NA	CASTWQGAYGYTF	TGTGCCAGTACCTGGCAGGGGGCTTATGGCTACACCTTC
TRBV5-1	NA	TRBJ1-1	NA	CASSLEDHGGTEAFF	TGCGCCAGCAGCTTGGAGGACCATGGGGGGACTGAAGCTTTCTTT
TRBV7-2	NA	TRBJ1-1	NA	CASFVSTNTEAFF	TGTGCCAGTTTTGTTTCGACTAACACTGAAGCTTTCTTT
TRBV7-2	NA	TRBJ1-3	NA	CASSLGGLISGNTIYF	TGTGCCAGCAGCTTAGGAGGACTGATCTCTGGAAACACCATATATTTT
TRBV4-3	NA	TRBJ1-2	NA	CASSQEAGPYGYTF	TGCGCCAGCAGCCAAGAAGCAGGTCCCTATGGCTACACCTTC
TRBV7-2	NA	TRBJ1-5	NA	CASSSSRSNQPQHF	TGTGCCAGCAGCTCGTCCAGGTCCAATCAGCCCCAGCATTTT
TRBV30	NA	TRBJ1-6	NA	CAWSFSSYNSPLHF	TGTGCCTGGAGTTTCAGCTCCTATAATTCACCCCTCCACTTT
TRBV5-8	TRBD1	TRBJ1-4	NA	CASSTGQGSHEKLFF	TGTGCCAGCAGCACGGGACAGGGGTCTCACGAAAAACTGTTTTTT
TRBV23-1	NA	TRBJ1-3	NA	CASSQSAGDSGNTIYF	TGCGCCAGCAGTCAATCTGCAGGGGACTCTGGAAACACCATATATTTT
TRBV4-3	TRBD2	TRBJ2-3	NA	CASSQERLAGGTTDTQYF	TGCGCCAGCAGCCAAGAGAGGCTAGCGGGGGGAACCACAGATACGCAGTATTTT
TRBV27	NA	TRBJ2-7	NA	CASSPLLRTGTTYEQYF	TGTGCCAGCAGTCCCCTCCTCAGAACCGGGACAACCTACGAGCAGTACTTC